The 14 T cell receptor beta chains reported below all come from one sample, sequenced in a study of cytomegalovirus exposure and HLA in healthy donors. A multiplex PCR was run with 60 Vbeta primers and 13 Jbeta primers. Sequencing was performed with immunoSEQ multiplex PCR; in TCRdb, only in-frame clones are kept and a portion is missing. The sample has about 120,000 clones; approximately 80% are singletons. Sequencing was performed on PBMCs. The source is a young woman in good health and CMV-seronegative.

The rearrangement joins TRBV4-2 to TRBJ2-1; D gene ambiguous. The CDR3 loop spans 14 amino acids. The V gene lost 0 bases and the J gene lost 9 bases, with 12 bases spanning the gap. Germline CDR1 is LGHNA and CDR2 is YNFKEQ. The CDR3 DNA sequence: TGTGCCAGCAGCCAAGAACGCCAGTTCAGTGAGCAGTTCTTC. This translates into CASSQERQFSEQFF.

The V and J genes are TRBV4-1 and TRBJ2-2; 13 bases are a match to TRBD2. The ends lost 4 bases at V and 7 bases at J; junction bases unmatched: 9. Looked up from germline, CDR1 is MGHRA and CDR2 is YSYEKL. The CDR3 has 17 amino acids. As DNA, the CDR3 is TGCGCCAGCAGCCCGTCCGGGACTAGCGGGATGATCGGGGAGCTGTTTTTT. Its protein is CASSPSGTSGMIGELFF.

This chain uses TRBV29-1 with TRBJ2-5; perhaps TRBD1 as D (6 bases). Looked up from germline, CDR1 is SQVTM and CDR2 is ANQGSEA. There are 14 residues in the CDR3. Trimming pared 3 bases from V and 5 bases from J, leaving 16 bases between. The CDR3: CSVDPGQGKETQYF. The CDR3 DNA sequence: TGCAGCGTTGACCCGGGGCAGGGGAAGGAGACCCAGTACTTC.

The CDR3 DNA sequence: TGTGCCAGTAGTTTCGGGATTACCTACAATGAGCAGTTCTTC. Translated, it gives CASSFGITYNEQFF. The chain uses TRBV19 and TRBJ2-1; D is possibly TRBD2 (5 bases). CDR3 length: 14 amino acids. Trimming took 5 bases from V and 2 from J, leaving 10 bases between them. Looked up from germline, CDR1 is LNHDA and CDR2 is SQIVND (reference sequence).

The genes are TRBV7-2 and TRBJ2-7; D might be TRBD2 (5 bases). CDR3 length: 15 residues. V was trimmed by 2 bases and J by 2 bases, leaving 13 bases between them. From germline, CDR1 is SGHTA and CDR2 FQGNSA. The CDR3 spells CASSLSAGRAYEQYF. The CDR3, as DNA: TGTGCCAGCAGCTTATCTGCGGGCCGGGCCTACGAGCAGTACTTC.

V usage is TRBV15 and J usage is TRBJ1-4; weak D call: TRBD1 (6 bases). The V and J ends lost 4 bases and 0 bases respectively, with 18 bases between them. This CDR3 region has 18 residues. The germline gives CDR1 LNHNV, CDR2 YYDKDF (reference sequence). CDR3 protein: CATSKGGGVGATNEKLFF. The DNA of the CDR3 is TGTGCCACCAGCAAAGGAGGGGGGGTTGGAGCAACTAATGAAAAACTGTTTTTT.

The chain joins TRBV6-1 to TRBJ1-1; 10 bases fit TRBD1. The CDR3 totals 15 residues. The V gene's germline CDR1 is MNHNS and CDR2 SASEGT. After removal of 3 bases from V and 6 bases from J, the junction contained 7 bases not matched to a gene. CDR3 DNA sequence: TGTGCCAGCAGTGACGGGACAGGGGCTTGGGCTGAAGCTTTCTTT. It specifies CASSDGTGAWAEAFF.

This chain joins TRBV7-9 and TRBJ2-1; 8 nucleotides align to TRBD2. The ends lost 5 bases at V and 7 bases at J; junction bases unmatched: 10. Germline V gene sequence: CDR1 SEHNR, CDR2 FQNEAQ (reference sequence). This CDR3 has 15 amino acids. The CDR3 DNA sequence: TGTGCCAGCAGCCACGGAGCGGGAGCTGGTAATGAGCAGTTCTTC. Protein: CASSHGAGAGNEQFF.

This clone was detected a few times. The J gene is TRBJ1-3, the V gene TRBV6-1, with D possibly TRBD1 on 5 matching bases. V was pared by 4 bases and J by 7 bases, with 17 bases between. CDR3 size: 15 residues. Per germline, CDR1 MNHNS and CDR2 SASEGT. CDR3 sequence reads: CASSAVGGNRNTIYF. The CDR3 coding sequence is TGTGCCAGCAGTGCGGTTGGGGGGAATCGGAACACCATATATTTT.

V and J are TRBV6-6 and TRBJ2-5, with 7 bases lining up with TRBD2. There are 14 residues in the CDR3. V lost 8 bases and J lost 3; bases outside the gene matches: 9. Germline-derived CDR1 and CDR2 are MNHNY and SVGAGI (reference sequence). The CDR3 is CASHTVAGEETQYF. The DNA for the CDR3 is TGTGCCAGCCATACTGTGGCGGGGGAAGAGACCCAGTACTTC.

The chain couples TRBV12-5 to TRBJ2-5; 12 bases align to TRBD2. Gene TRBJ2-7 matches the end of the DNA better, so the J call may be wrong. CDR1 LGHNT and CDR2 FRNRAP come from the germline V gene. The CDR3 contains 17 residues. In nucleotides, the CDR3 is TGTGCTAGTGGTTTTGAAGTTCCTGGACTAGCGGGGAACGAGCAGTACTTC. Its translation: CASGFEVPGLAGNEQYF.

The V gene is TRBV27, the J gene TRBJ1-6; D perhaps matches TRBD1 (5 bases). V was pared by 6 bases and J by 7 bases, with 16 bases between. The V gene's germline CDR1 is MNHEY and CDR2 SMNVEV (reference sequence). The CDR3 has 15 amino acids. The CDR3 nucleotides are TGTGCCAGCAGGGTCTTGAGTAGGGGCAATTCACCCCTCCACTTT. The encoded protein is CASRVLSRGNSPLHF.

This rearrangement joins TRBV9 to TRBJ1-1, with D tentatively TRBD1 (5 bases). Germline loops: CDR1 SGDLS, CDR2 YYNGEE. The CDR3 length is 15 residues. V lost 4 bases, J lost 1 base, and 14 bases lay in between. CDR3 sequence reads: CASSTSRVRNTEAFF. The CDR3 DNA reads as TGTGCCAGCAGCACTAGCAGGGTCCGGAACACTGAAGCTTTCTTT.

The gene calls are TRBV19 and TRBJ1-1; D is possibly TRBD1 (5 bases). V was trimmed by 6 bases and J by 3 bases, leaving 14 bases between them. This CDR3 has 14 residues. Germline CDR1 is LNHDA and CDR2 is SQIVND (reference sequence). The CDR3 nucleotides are TGTGCCAGTAGATGGGCGGGGGTGGACACTGAAGCTTTCTTT. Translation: CASRWAGVDTEAFF.